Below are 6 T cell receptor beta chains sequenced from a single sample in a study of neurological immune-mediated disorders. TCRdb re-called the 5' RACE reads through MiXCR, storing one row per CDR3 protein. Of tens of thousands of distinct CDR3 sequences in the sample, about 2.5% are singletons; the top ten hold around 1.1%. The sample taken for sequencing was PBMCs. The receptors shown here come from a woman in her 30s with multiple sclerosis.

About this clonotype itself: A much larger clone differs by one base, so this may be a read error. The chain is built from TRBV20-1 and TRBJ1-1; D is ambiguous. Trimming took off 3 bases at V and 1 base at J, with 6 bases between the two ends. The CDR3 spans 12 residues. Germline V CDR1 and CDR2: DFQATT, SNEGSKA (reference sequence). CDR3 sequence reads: CSARTQNTEAFF. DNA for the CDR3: TGCAGTGCTAGGACACAGAACACTGAAGCTTTCTTT.

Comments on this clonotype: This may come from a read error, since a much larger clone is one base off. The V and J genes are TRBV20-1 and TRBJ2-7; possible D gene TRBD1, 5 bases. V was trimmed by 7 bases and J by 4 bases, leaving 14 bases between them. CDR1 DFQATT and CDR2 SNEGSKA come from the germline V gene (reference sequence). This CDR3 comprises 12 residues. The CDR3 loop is CSDTKQGYEQYF. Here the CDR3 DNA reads TGCAGTGATACCAAGCAGGGATACGAGCAGTACTTC.

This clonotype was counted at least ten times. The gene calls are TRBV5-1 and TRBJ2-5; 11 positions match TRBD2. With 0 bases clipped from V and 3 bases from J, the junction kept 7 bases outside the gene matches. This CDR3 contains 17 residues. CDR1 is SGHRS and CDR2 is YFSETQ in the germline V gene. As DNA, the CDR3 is TGCGCCAGCAGCTTGGTGGTAGCGGGAGGGCCGGAAGAGACCCAGTACTTC. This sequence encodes CASSLVVAGGPEETQYF.

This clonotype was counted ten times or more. The CDR3 bases are TGTGCCAGCAGTGAATGGAACGGACAGAGGTATGAAAAACTGTTTTTT. This sequence encodes CASSEWNGQRYEKLFF. The chain links TRBV25-1 to TRBJ1-4; D possibly corresponds to TRBD1 (6 bases). The germline gives CDR1 MGHDK, CDR2 SYGVNS. V lost 1 base and J lost 6, with 15 bases in between. This CDR3 region has 16 residues.

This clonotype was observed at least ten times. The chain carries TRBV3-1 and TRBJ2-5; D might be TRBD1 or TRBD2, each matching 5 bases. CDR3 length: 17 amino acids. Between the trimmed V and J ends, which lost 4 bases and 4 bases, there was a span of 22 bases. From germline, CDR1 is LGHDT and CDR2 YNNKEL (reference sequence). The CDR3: CASSPEGLTWGIETQYF. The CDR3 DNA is TGTGCCAGCAGCCCAGAAGGCCTAACTTGGGGGATAGAGACCCAGTACTTC.

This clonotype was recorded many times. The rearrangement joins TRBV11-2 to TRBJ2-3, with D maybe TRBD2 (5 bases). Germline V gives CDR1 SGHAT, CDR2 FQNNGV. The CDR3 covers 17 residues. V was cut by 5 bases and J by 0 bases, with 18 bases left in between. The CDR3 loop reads CASSALSAGTSTDTQYF. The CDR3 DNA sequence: TGTGCCAGCAGCGCCCTATCGGCGGGTACTAGCACAGATACGCAGTATTTT.